Listed below are T cell receptor beta chains from one sample, sequenced in a study of shared clonotypes between healthy human individuals. Sequencing used immunoSEQ multiplex PCR; TCRdb keeps in-frame clones, though not all of them. The table records under 1,900,000 clones, approximately 98.5% of them present only once. Sequencing was done on a sample of naive CD4+ T cells sorted from blood. These receptors all come from a man under 40 in good health. Each CDR3 is given with its conserved first and last residue. A D gene is named only where the DNA matches it firmly.

cdr3_aa	cdr3_nt	j_call	cdr3_length	d_call	v_call
CASSPQGAGITDTQYF	TGCGCCAGCAGCCCACAGGGAGCGGGAATCACAGATACGCAGTATTTT	TRBJ2-3	16	-	TRBV5-1
CASSHPPESGWPGREQYF	TGCGCCAGCAGCCATCCCCCCGAGTCCGGGTGGCCTGGGAGGGAGCAGTACTTC	TRBJ2-7	18	-	TRBV5-1
CASSSRTGSTYEQYF	TGTGCCAGCAGTTCAAGGACAGGGAGCACCTACGAGCAGTACTTC	TRBJ2-7	15	TRBD1	TRBV27
CASSLVGQEADTQYF	TGCGCCAGCAGCTTGGTGGGCCAAGAGGCAGATACGCAGTATTTT	TRBJ2-3	15	-	TRBV5-1
CSVGQNTRSSSSSGANVLTF	TGCAGCGTAGGACAGAATACAAGATCCTCCAGTAGCTCTGGGGCCAACGTCCTGACTTTC	TRBJ2-6	20	-	TRBV29-1
CASSELAQGMGPQHF	TGCGCCAGCAGTGAGTTGGCACAGGGAATGGGACCCCAGCATTTT	TRBJ1-5	15	-	TRBV10-2
CALSIGKFYEQYF	TGTGCCCTCAGTATAGGCAAATTCTACGAGCAGTACTTC	TRBJ2-7	13	-	TRBV6-1
CASSLPPLSGELFF	TGTGCCAGCAGCTTACCGCCCCTGAGCGGGGAGCTGTTTTTT	TRBJ2-2	14	-	TRBV7-9
CASSQAGGTNQPQHF	TGTGCCAGCAGCCAAGCAGGAGGCACCAATCAGCCCCAGCATTTT	TRBJ1-5	15	-	TRBV7-9
CASSLRTGTTDTQYF	TGTGCCAGCAGCTTACGGACAGGGACCACAGATACGCAGTATTTT	TRBJ2-3	15	TRBD1	TRBV7-3
CASSLEYREPYNEQFF	TGTGCCAGCAGCTTGGAGTATCGGGAGCCCTACAATGAGCAGTTCTTC	TRBJ2-1	16	-	TRBV5-6
CASSPGLSSTTQYF	TGTGCCAGCAGCCCTGGGTTATCGTCAACTACGCAGTATTTT	TRBJ2-3	14	-	TRBV7-2
CASSFGSMGANVLTF	TGCGCCAGCAGCTTTGGGAGCATGGGGGCCAACGTCCTGACTTTC	TRBJ2-6	15	-	TRBV5-1
CASSLRDIQNIQYF	TGTGCCAGCTCACTACGGGACATTCAAAACATTCAGTACTTC	TRBJ2-4	14	-	TRBV18
CATSRISGQDSYEQYF	TGTGCCACCAGCAGAATTTCGGGACAGGACTCCTACGAGCAGTACTTC	TRBJ2-7	16	TRBD1	TRBV15
CASSPDREGYTF	TGTGCCAGCAGCCCGGACAGGGAGGGCTACACCTTC	TRBJ1-2	12	TRBD1	TRBV7-9
CASQGSGANVLTF	TGTGCCTCCCAGGGATCAGGGGCCAACGTCCTGACTTTC	TRBJ2-6	13	-	TRBV2
CASSLVRTDTQYF	TGTGCCAGCAGTTTGGTGAGGACAGATACGCAGTATTTT	TRBJ2-3	13	-	TRBV28
CASSPGEQGGEKLFF	TGTGCCAGCTCACCAGGTGAACAGGGAGGTGAAAAACTGTTTTTT	TRBJ1-4	15	-	TRBV18
CASSSLGTSGSTEQFF	TGTGCCAGCAGCTCCCTCGGGACCAGCGGGAGTACTGAGCAGTTCTTC	TRBJ2-1	16	TRBD2	TRBV7-2
CASSPPGGTNEQYF	TGTGCCAGCAGTCCCCCGGGGGGAACAAACGAGCAGTACTTC	TRBJ2-7	14	TRBD2	TRBV28
CASNSDRGSFGYTF	TGTGCCAGCAATTCGGACAGGGGGAGTTTTGGCTACACCTTC	TRBJ1-2	14	TRBD1	TRBV5-4
CASSAGYEQYF	TGTGCCAGCAGTGCGGGGTACGAGCAGTACTTC	TRBJ2-7	11	-	TRBV25-1
CASSSGTVQNQPQHF	TGTGCCAGCAGCTCAGGGACAGTTCAAAATCAGCCCCAGCATTTT	TRBJ1-5	15	TRBD1	TRBV11-2
CASSLIYPGLEETQYF	TGTGCCAGCTCACTTATCTATCCGGGACTGGAAGAGACCCAGTACTTC	TRBJ2-5	16	-	TRBV18
CASSLVRRDGYTF	TGTGCCAGCAGCTTAGTCCGACGAGATGGCTACACCTTC	TRBJ1-2	13	-	TRBV11-2
CASSLNQGATDTQYF	TGTGCCAGCAGCTTAAATCAGGGGGCGACAGATACGCAGTATTTT	TRBJ2-3	15	TRBD1	TRBV7-3
CASSVGFGNTEAFF	TGTGCCAGCAGCGTAGGTTTTGGGAACACTGAAGCTTTCTTT	TRBJ1-1	14	-	TRBV9